The 5 T cell receptor beta chains in this list originate from one sample, sequenced in a study of T cell repertoires in cytomegalovirus infection. TCRdb used MiXCR to reprocess the reads, holding one entry per CDR3 protein. The sample lists hundreds of thousands of distinct CDR3 sequences, around 30% occurring once. No antigen has been identified for these receptors. Material: cultured CD8+ T cells from PBMCs, obtained from culture after CMV antigen stimulation. These receptors came from a human donor in good health (CMV status not recorded). Some clones in this sample may be carry-over from other donors' samples.

This CDR3 is CSARSTEAFF. The CDR3 bases are TGCAGTGCCAGGAGCACTGAAGCTTTCTTT. The chain uses TRBV20-1 and TRBJ1-1; D is ambiguous. The CDR3 is 10 residues long. CDR1 and CDR2 from the germline V gene are DFQATT and SNEGSKA (reference sequence). Trimming removed 6 bases from V and 4 bases from J, with 6 bases in between.

The chain joins TRBV28 to TRBJ2-1; no clear D. Looked up from germline, CDR1 is MDHEN and CDR2 is SYDVKM. V was shortened by 6 bases and J by 7 bases, with 7 bases between the two germline ends. The CDR3 has 11 residues. The CDR3 spells CASRSPNEQFF. The CDR3 DNA follows: TGTGCCAGCAGGTCTCCTAATGAGCAGTTCTTC.

This clonotype was observed a few times. The junction differs from germline at one of its ends, possibly a read error. The rearrangement links TRBV7-7 to TRBJ2-5; D is ambiguous. Germline lookup yields CDR1 SSHAT and CDR2 FNYEAQ (reference sequence). The CDR3 is 14 amino acids. CDR3 sequence (DNA): TGTGCTAGCAGCTTAAGTGTAGTCGAAGAGACCCAGTACTTC. It codes for CASSLSVVEETQYF.

The chain links TRBV4-1 to TRBJ2-2; D remains ambiguous. CDR3 length: 13 residues. The V and J ends lost 0 bases and 7 bases respectively, with 6 bases between them. The germline V gene has CDR1 MGHRA and CDR2 YSYEKL. Here the CDR3 DNA reads TGCGCCAGCAGCCAAGATATGGACGGGGAGCTGTTTTTT. This codes for CASSQDMDGELFF.

This chain links TRBV5-6 with TRBJ2-5, with a possible D match to TRBD2 (6 bases). CDR1 SGHDT and CDR2 YYEEEE come from the germline V gene. The CDR3 is 15 residues long. Between the trimmed V and J ends, which lost 4 bases and 7 bases, there was a span of 20 bases. Here the CDR3 reads CASSPSKTRGRTQYF. The CDR3 region has the DNA TGTGCCAGCAGCCCCTCCAAGACTAGGGGACGGACCCAGTACTTC.